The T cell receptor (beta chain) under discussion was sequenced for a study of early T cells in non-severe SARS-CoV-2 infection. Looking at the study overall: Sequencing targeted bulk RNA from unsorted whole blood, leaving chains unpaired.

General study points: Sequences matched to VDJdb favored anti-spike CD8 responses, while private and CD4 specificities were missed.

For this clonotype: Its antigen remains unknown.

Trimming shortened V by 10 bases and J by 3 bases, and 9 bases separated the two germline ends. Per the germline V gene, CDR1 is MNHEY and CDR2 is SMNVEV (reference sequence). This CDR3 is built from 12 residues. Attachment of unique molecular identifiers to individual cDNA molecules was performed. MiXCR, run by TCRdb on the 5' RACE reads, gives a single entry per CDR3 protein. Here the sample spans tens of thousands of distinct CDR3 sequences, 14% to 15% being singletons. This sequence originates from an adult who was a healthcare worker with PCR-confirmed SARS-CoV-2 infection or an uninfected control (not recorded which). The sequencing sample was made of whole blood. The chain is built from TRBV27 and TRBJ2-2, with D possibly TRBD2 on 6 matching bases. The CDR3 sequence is CAIRDYTGELFF. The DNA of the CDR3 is TGTGCCATCCGGGACTACACCGGGGAGCTGTTTTTT.